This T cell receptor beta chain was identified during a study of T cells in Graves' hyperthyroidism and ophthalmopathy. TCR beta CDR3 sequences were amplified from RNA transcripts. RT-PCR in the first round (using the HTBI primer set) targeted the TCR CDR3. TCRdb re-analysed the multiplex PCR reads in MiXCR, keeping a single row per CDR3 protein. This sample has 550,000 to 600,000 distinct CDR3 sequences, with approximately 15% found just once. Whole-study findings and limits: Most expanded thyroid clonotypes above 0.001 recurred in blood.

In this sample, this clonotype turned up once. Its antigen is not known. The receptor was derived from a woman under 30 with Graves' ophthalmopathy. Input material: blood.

CDR3 region: CASSHPGLAGGDEQFF. The CDR3 nucleotides read TGTGCCAGCAGCCATCCGGGACTAGCGGGAGGGGATGAGCAGTTCTTC. The chain couples TRBV7-2 to TRBJ2-1; 16 bases are a match to TRBD2. The CDR3 runs to 16 residues. The germline gives CDR1 SGHTA, CDR2 FQGNSA. V dropped 5 bases and J dropped 8; count of bases not matched to a gene: 6.